These 11 T cell receptor beta chains share one sample of origin, sequenced in a study of blood T cell repertoires in COVID-19. Clones were read by immunoSEQ multiplex PCR, and TCRdb kept only the in-frame ones, dropping some. The data contain 150,000 to 200,000 clones, about 74% of them singletons. Input material: peripheral blood. The receptors stem from a woman of 80 years or more with acute or convalescent COVID-19.

V is TRBV7-8 and J is TRBJ2-7, with 11 bases lining up with TRBD2. J gave up 3 bases and V 3 bases, and 4 bases lay outside the gene matches. The CDR3 has 15 residues. Germline assignment: CDR1 SGHVS and CDR2 FQNEAQ. CDR3 in amino acids: CASSFGTSGNYEQYF. CDR3 bases: TGTGCCAGCAGCTTCGGGACTAGCGGAAACTACGAGCAGTACTTC.

This sequence joins TRBV7-9 and TRBJ1-1, with unresolved D. Per the germline V gene, CDR1 is SEHNR and CDR2 is FQNEAQ (reference sequence). The CDR3 is 14 residues long. V was shortened by 5 bases and J by 4 bases, with 14 bases between the two germline ends. This CDR3 is CASSQTGGRTEAFF. CDR3 nucleotide sequence: TGTGCCAGCAGCCAAACCGGAGGGCGCACTGAAGCTTTCTTT.

This clone appeared many times. The chain combines TRBV3-1 (or the pseudogene TRBV3-2) with TRBJ2-7; TRBD1 aligns across 7 bases. Looked up from germline, CDR1 is LGHDT and CDR2 is YNNKEL (reference sequence). This CDR3 region has 14 residues. V lost 3 bases and J lost 4; bases outside the gene matches: 6. CDR3 protein: CASSHFGQVYEQYF. The CDR3, as DNA: TGTGCCAGCAGCCATTTCGGACAGGTTTACGAGCAGTACTTC.

The rearrangement links TRBV28 to TRBJ1-6; perhaps TRBD1 as D (6 bases). The CDR3 length is 16 residues. Per the germline V gene, CDR1 is MDHEN and CDR2 is SYDVKM. V was shortened by 10 bases and J by 1 base, with 17 bases between the two germline ends. The CDR3 here is CAIGEGGQSYNSPLHF. Here the CDR3 DNA reads TGTGCCATCGGGGAGGGGGGGCAGTCCTATAATTCACCCCTCCACTTT.

The V call is TRBV6-5, the J call TRBJ1-1; no reliable D call. Looked up from germline, CDR1 is MNHEY and CDR2 is SVGAGI. The CDR3 loop spans 15 amino acids. The V end was cut by 0 bases, the J end by 0 bases, with 8 bases between. The CDR3 DNA reads TGTGCCAGCAGTTACTCGAACACACTGAACACTGAAGCTTTCTTT. Translation: CASSYSNTLNTEAFF.

The J gene is TRBJ1-1, the V gene TRBV2, with D maybe TRBD1 (5 bases). CDR3 length: 15 amino acids. V dropped 8 bases and J dropped 1 base, with 17 bases sitting between them. Germline CDR1 is SNHLY and CDR2 is FYNNEI. The DNA of the CDR3 is TGTGCCAGCCAACCGGCGGGGGTTCAGAACACTGAAGCTTTCTTT. It yields the protein CASQPAGVQNTEAFF.

CDR3 sequence: CASRGASGGTDTQYF. The CDR3 DNA reads as TGTGCCAGCCGCGGGGCGTCGGGGGGCACAGATACGCAGTATTTT. V and J are TRBV28 and TRBJ2-3; tentatively, D is TRBD2 (6 bases). This CDR3 has 15 amino acids. CDR1 and CDR2 (germline): MDHEN, SYDVKM. Between the trimmed V and J ends, which lost 8 bases and 1 base, there was a span of 16 bases.

The V call is TRBV30, the J call TRBJ2-7, with TRBD1 matching 8 bases. The CDR3 contains 14 residues. Trimming took 4 bases from V and 2 from J; bases not matched to a gene: 7. Germline loops: CDR1 GTSNPN, CDR2 SVGIG (reference sequence). CDR3 in DNA: TGTGCCTGGAATACAGGGGGATATACCTACGAGCAGTACTTC. It yields the protein CAWNTGGYTYEQYF. Full variable domain (missing parts from reference TRBV30 and TRBJ2-7): SQTIHQWPATLVQPVGSPLSLECTVEGTSNPNLYWYRQAAGRGLQLLFYSVGIGQISSEVPQNLSASRPQDRQFILSSKKLLLSDSGFYLCAWNTGGYTYEQYFGPGTRLTVT.

The chain links TRBV20-1 to TRBJ1-6; perhaps TRBD1 as D (5 bases). The CDR3 consists of 15 residues. The germline V and J ends were trimmed by 3 bases and 1 base, with 10 bases remaining between them. Germline loops: CDR1 DFQATT, CDR2 SNEGSKA (reference sequence). The CDR3 coding sequence is TGCAGTGCTAGTTGGGGGGGATCCTATAATTCACCCCTCCACTTT. This codes for CSASWGGSYNSPLHF.

This clone was detected only once. The rearrangement links TRBV7-9 to TRBJ2-5; a weak D match, TRBD2 (6 bases). Germline CDR1 is SEHNR and CDR2 is FQNEAQ (reference sequence). CDR3 length: 15 residues. V lost 5 bases to trimming and J lost 3 bases, with 16 bases between them. The CDR3 spells CASSPWRVREETQYF. For the CDR3, the DNA is TGTGCCAGCAGCCCTTGGAGGGTCCGGGAAGAGACCCAGTACTTC.

The V and J genes are TRBV23-1 and TRBJ2-1; 16 bases fit TRBD2. TRBV23-1 qualifies as an ORF whose function is uncertain. The CDR3 loop spans 23 amino acids. The trim removed 4 bases at V and 9 bases at J, leaving 27 bases unmatched. CDR3 amino acids: CASSRRRDRSSGTSGRAYAEQFF. DNA of the CDR3: TGCGCCAGCAGTCGACGCCGGGACAGGAGCTCCGGGACTAGCGGGAGGGCCTACGCTGAGCAGTTCTTC.